The 7 T cell receptor beta chains presented below share a single source sample, sequenced in a study of tumor and adjacent non-tumor tissue in lung cancer. No cell sorting was done before RNA was extracted from the tissue. The library came from three nested PCR rounds adapted from ARM-PCR protocols. One entry per CDR3 protein, called by TCRdb with MiXCR from the multiplex PCR reads. This sample yields around 99,000 distinct CDR3 sequences, of which roughly 73% are seen a single time; 37% belongs to the top ten. The sequenced sample was lung tumor tissue. The receptors stem from a woman aged 55 to 70 with non-small cell lung cancer.

A note on this clonotype: As the CDR3 is not closed by the conserved phenylalanine or tryptophan, this likely results from a read error. The chain uses TRBV6-5 and TRBJ1-5; D gene unclear. V was cut by 2 bases and J by 7 bases, with 9 bases left in between. Germline V lookup: CDR1 MNHEY, CDR2 SVGAGI. The CDR3 consists of 13 residues. The CDR3 here is CASSYATGQPQHI. Here the CDR3 DNA reads TGTGCCAGCAGTTACGCAACGGGACAGCCCCAGCATATT.

This clonotype has a single count. The chain has TRBV11-1 and TRBJ2-1; 8 bases map to TRBD1. V lost 2 bases and J lost 13; bases outside the gene matches: 13. The CDR3 is 15 amino acids. Germline V CDR1 and CDR2: SGHAT, FQDESV (reference sequence). CDR3: CASSLSGTGFSEQFF. The CDR3 DNA follows: TGTGCCAGCAGCTTATCGGGGACAGGTTTCAGTGAACAGTTCTTC.

The V call is TRBV10-3, the J call TRBJ1-2; D remains unclear. There are 12 residues in the CDR3. V lost 4 bases to trimming and J lost 6 bases, with 9 bases between them. The germline V gene has CDR1 ENHRY and CDR2 SYGVKD. The CDR3 loop reads CAISGSGDGYTF. For the CDR3, the DNA is TGTGCCATCAGTGGGTCTGGGGATGGCTACACCTTC.

Comments on this clonotype: A much larger clone differs by one base, so this may be a read error. The gene calls are TRBV6-5 and TRBJ2-1; D perhaps matches TRBD2 (6 bases). The CDR3 runs to 16 residues. Germline CDR1 MNHEY, CDR2 SVGAGI. CDR3 protein: CASSYSGSGLYNEHFF. CDR3 DNA sequence: TGTGCCAGCAGTTACTCGGGGAGCGGACTATACAATGAGCACTTCTTC.

V and J are TRBV11-2 and TRBJ1-2; D may be TRBD1 (5 bases). The CDR3 totals 15 residues. Germline V lookup: CDR1 SGHAT, CDR2 FQNNGV. With 9 bases removed from V and 12 bases from J, the gap between germline ends came to 29 bases. CDR3 sequence reads: CASSVTGPYNYVHTF. CDR3 sequence (DNA): TGTGCCAGTAGCGTTACAGGCCCTTATAACTATGTCCACACCTTC.

For this clonotype: A read error may explain this, as a much larger clone is one base away. V and J are TRBV4-2 and TRBJ1-1, with D perhaps matching TRBD1 (5 bases). Germline CDR1 LGHNA, CDR2 YNFKEQ. This CDR3 has 16 amino acids. V was trimmed by 0 bases and J by 1 base, leaving 12 bases between them. CDR3 region: CASSQELQGTNTEAFF. CDR3 in DNA: TGTGCCAGCAGCCAAGAACTTCAGGGTACGAACACTGAAGCTTTCTTT.

Remarks on this clonotype: A read error is possible here, since a much larger clone lies one base away. The rearrangement links TRBV20-1 to TRBJ2-1, with D possibly called TRBD1 or TRBD2 (5 bases each). Germline V gene sequence: CDR1 DFQATT, CDR2 SNEGSKA (reference sequence). This CDR3 has 15 residues. This CDR3 is CSTRPGTGGGNEQFF. CDR3 DNA sequence: TGCAGTACTAGACCCGGGACGGGCGGAGGCAATGAGCAGTTCTTC.